This T cell receptor beta chain was obtained from a study of T cells after yellow fever vaccination. Study details: Fractions low in cell number were prepared with SMART-Seq v4 Ultra Low Input.

TCRdb processed the 5' RACE reads anew with MiXCR; each CDR3 protein has one entry. There are 250,000 to 300,000 distinct CDR3 sequences in the sample; under 15% occur only once, and less than 0.55% lies in the top ten. This CDR3 has 13 residues. Germline CDR1 SGHRS, CDR2 YFSETQ. Trimming shortened V by 4 bases and J by 3 bases, and 9 bases separated the two germline ends. Study conclusions and caveats: After the booster, approximately 96% of CD4 and about nine tenths of CD8 primary-response clones were re-detected. Of the clonotypes, a small share occurred in both CD4 and CD8 compartments.

This clonotype was counted ten times or more. Antigen: not known. The source is a man under 40 who received the YFV17D yellow fever vaccine. V usage is TRBV5-1 and J usage is TRBJ2-3; D not certain. Sequenced material: CD4+ T cells sorted from PBMCs, taken 45 days after the yellow fever booster vaccination. In DNA form, the CDR3 reads TGCGCCAGCAGCGGCAGCCAAACAGATACGCAGTATTTT. This encodes CASSGSQTDTQYF. The variable domain in full, completed from reference TRBV5-1 and TRBJ2-3, reads KAGVTQTPRYLIKTRGQQVTLSCSPISGHRSVSWYQQTPGQGLQFLFEYFSETQRNKGNFPGRFSGRQFSNSRSEMNVSTLELGDSALYLCASSGSQTDTQYFGPGTRLTVL.